This TCR beta chain was profiled in a study of cytomegalovirus exposure and HLA in healthy donors. Study summary: In an early release, HLA-typed donors contributed 77 million or so unique TCR sequences. Findings of the study overall: Cytomegalovirus association was assigned to 150 to 200 TCR beta chains. Sequencing likely caused a cluster of highly shared sequence variants.

CDR1 DFQATT and CDR2 SNEGSKA come from the germline V gene (reference sequence). The CDR3 totals 11 residues. Trimming removed 4 bases from V and 6 bases from J, with 10 bases in between. On this clone itself: The target antigen is unknown. This sample also contains other DNA sequences that code for the same CDR3.

It was with 60 Vbeta and 13 Jbeta primers that the PCR ran. Sequenced by immunoSEQ multiplex PCR; TCRdb stores in-frame clones only, minus some. The sample yields 130,000 or so clones, more than 60% seen once. Sequencing was done on a sample of PBMCs. The rearrangement links TRBV20-1 to TRBJ2-7; D unresolved. The origin of this receptor is a middle-aged man in good health and CMV-seronegative. The CDR3 region has the DNA TGCAGTGCTAATGGCGGCTCCGAGCAGTACTTC. Translating gives CSANGGSEQYF.